Listed below are T cell receptor beta chains from one sample, sequenced in a study of CD8 T cells in Susac syndrome. Via MiXCR, TCRdb re-called the immunoSEQ multiplex PCR reads, giving one row per CDR3 protein. The data show some 150,000 distinct CDR3 sequences, roughly 94% seen once. Sequenced input: CD4+ T cells from PBMCs. These receptors were obtained from a human donor in good health. The CDR3 runs from the conserved cysteine through the conserved F or W. The D gene is left open where the match is weak. Size is omitted from some rows. Given values are once, few, many or a class for expanded clones.

D gene	V gene	J gene	clone size	CDR3 protein	CDR3 DNA
TRBD2	TRBV12-3/TRBV12-4	TRBJ2-1	once	CASSLVAGGPYNEQFF	TGTGCCAGCAGTTTAGTAGCGGGAGGGCCCTACAATGAGCAGTTCTTC
.	TRBV10-3	TRBJ2-5	.	CAISEERETQYF	TGTGCCATCAGTGAGGAGAGAGAGACCCAGTACTTC
TRBD2	TRBV27	TRBJ2-7	.	CASSRTTSGIYEQYF	TGTGCCAGCAGTCGGACGACTAGCGGGATCTACGAGCAGTACTTC
.	TRBV27	TRBJ2-7	.	CASRRDISYEQYF	TGTGCCAGCAGAAGGGACATCTCCTACGAGCAGTACTTC
.	TRBV9	TRBJ2-2	.	CASSVGPDAGELFF	TGTGCCAGCAGCGTAGGCCCCGACGCCGGGGAGCTGTTTTTT
TRBD1	TRBV12-3/TRBV12-4	TRBJ1-1	.	CASSLPTGRERAFF	TGTGCCAGCAGTCTACCGACAGGGAGGGAGAGAGCTTTCTTT
TRBD1	TRBV28	TRBJ1-1	.	CASSARQGGWTEAFF	TGTGCCAGCAGTGCTAGACAGGGGGGTTGGACTGAAGCTTTCTTT
.	TRBV29-1	TRBJ2-5	.	CSVDVMKTQYF	TGCAGCGTTGACGTGATGAAGACCCAGTACTTC
TRBD2	TRBV20-1	TRBJ2-2	.	CSAEREGRNGELFF	TGCAGTGCTGAGCGGGAGGGCCGTAACGGGGAGCTGTTTTTT
.	TRBV10-1	TRBJ2-3	.	CASSESIGTDTQYF	TGCGCCAGCAGTGAGTCTATCGGCACAGATACGCAGTATTTT
TRBD2	TRBV5-6	TRBJ2-3	once	CASSSQPGLASDTQYF	TGTGCCAGCAGCAGCCAGCCGGGACTAGCATCAGATACGCAGTATTTT
.	TRBV3-1	TRBJ2-1	once	CASSQGLEGRGQFF	TGTGCCAGCAGCCAAGGGTTGGAGGGACGCGGGCAGTTCTTC
.	TRBV18	TRBJ2-7	once	CASSRLSPTGSYEQYF	TGTGCCAGCTCGCGTTTGAGTCCCACGGGCTCCTACGAGCAGTACTTC
.	TRBV30	TRBJ2-2	.	CAWSYDPAGTGELFF	TGTGCCTGGAGTTACGACCCCGCCGGGACCGGGGAGCTGTTTTTT
.	TRBV5-4	TRBJ2-1	.	CASSRPSDNEQFF	TGTGCCAGCAGCCGTCCTTCCGACAATGAGCAGTTCTTC
.	TRBV25-1	TRBJ2-5	.	CASSGTGKETQYF	TGTGCCAGCAGTGGTACAGGGAAAGAGACCCAGTACTTC
.	TRBV7-9	TRBJ2-7	few	CASSPRTISYEQYF	TGTGCCAGCAGCCCCCGGACGATTTCCTACGAGCAGTACTTC
.	TRBV5-1	TRBJ2-7	.	CASSFQATYEQYF	TGCGCCAGCAGCTTCCAGGCTACCTACGAGCAGTACTTC
TRBD1	TRBV20-1	TRBJ1-2	.	CSNFRRGRIYGYTF	TGCAGTAATTTCCGGAGGGGGCGCATCTATGGCTACACCTTC
.	TRBV9	TRBJ2-5	.	CASSVLPQETQYF	TGTGCCAGCAGCGTACTCCCACAAGAGACCCAGTACTTC
.	TRBV3-1	TRBJ2-5	.	CASSHAPGEETQYF	TGTGCCAGCAGCCATGCCCCGGGGGAAGAGACCCAGTACTTC
TRBD1	TRBV12-3/TRBV12-4	TRBJ2-6	.	CASSSTTGVAGANVLTF	TGTGCCAGCAGTTCCACGACAGGGGTTGCTGGGGCCAACGTCCTGACTTTC
.	TRBV20-1	TRBJ2-7	.	CSARRQAGYEQYF	TGCAGTGCTAGACGACAGGCGGGCTACGAGCAGTACTTC
.	TRBV3-1	TRBJ1-2	once	CASSRGLRYGYTF	TGTGCCAGCAGCCGCGGCCTTAGGTATGGCTACACCTTC
.	TRBV7-9	TRBJ2-1	.	CASSQPASSSYNEQFF	TGTGCCAGCAGCCAGCCGGCTAGCAGCTCCTACAATGAGCAGTTCTTC
.	TRBV7-6	TRBJ1-1	.	CASSGGSRETTEAFF	TGTGCCAGCAGCGGAGGCTCCAGGGAGACCACTGAAGCTTTCTTT
.	TRBV20-1	TRBJ2-5	.	CSARRSETQYF	TGCAGTGCTAGGAGGTCAGAGACCCAGTACTTC
.	TRBV7-3	TRBJ2-2	.	CASSRGPTNTGELFF	TGTGCCAGCAGCAGGGGCCCCACGAACACCGGGGAGCTGTTTTTT
.	TRBV5-1	TRBJ2-3	.	CASSPPPGRHGADTQYF	TGCGCCAGCAGCCCACCCCCGGGACGGCACGGAGCGGATACGCAGTATTTT
TRBD2	TRBV4-2	TRBJ2-2	.	CASSQPLGRAGELFF	TGTGCCAGCAGCCAACCCCTTGGGAGGGCCGGGGAGCTGTTTTTT
TRBD2	TRBV6-4	TRBJ2-1	.	CASSELAGFGNEQFF	TGTGCCAGCAGTGAGCTAGCGGGATTTGGCAATGAGCAGTTCTTC
.	TRBV27	TRBJ1-1	.	CASSSIQQGNTEAFF	TGTGCCAGCAGTTCGATCCAACAGGGGAACACTGAAGCTTTCTTT
.	TRBV12-3/TRBV12-4	TRBJ2-7	.	CASSLSDGNYEQYF	TGTGCCAGCAGTTTATCGGACGGCAACTACGAGCAGTACTTC
.	TRBV20-1	TRBJ1-2	.	CSAKGGGINNYGYTF	TGCAGTGCTAAAGGAGGGGGGATTAATAACTATGGCTACACCTTC
.	TRBV15	TRBJ2-2	once	CATSPGPHGPTGELFF	TGTGCCACCAGCCCCGGCCCCCATGGGCCCACCGGGGAGCTGTTTTTT
.	TRBV11-2	TRBJ1-1	.	CASSPRRVLNTEAFF	TGTGCCAGCAGCCCCCGGAGGGTCCTGAACACTGAAGCTTTCTTT
TRBD2	TRBV2	TRBJ2-1	.	CASNRLAGEGNEQFF	TGTGCCAGCAACAGACTAGCGGGGGAAGGCAATGAGCAGTTCTTC
TRBD2	TRBV20-1	TRBJ2-2	.	CSARDSRLAGGFTGELFF	TGCAGTGCTAGAGATAGTCGACTAGCGGGAGGGTTCACCGGGGAGCTGTTTTTT
TRBD2	TRBV6-5	TRBJ2-5	.	CASSYSPSGQETQYF	TGTGCCAGCAGTTACTCCCCTAGCGGCCAAGAGACCCAGTACTTC
.	TRBV10-3	TRBJ2-7	.	CAISRQGGIYEQYF	TGTGCCATCAGCCGACAGGGAGGGATCTACGAGCAGTACTTC
TRBD2	TRBV9	TRBJ2-7	.	CASSVELAGYYEQYF	TGTGCCAGCAGCGTAGAACTAGCGGGATACTACGAGCAGTACTTC
.	TRBV24-1	TRBJ1-1	.	CATSAPPPGPKNTEAFF	TGTGCCACCAGTGCCCCACCACCGGGACCGAAGAACACTGAAGCTTTCTTT
.	TRBV30	TRBJ1-1	.	CAWSVNTFTEAFF	TGTGCCTGGAGTGTAAACACCTTCACTGAAGCTTTCTTT